These 18 T cell receptor beta chains were sequenced from one sample in a study of blood T cells in healthy people across ages. Using a J-beta primer mix together with a sample-barcoded 5' primer, a second PCR was run for 7 to 11 cycles. MiXCR was run by TCRdb on the 5' RACE reads, yielding one entry per CDR3 protein. This table has about 760,000 distinct CDR3 sequences, about 56% appearing once. Sequences were obtained from blood. The receptors stem from a man aged 35 to 55 in good health.

In this sample, this clonotype turned up once. The V and J genes are TRBV6-5 and TRBJ1-1, with 8 bases lining up with TRBD1. Germline lookup yields CDR1 MNHEY and CDR2 SVGAGI. This CDR3 region has 14 residues. Germline trimming cut 10 bases from V and 1 base from J; bases unmatched to any gene: 8. The CDR3 DNA reads TGTGCCACCGGACAGGGAAGTAGGAACACTGAAGCTTTCTTT. As protein: CATGQGSRNTEAFF.

The rearrangement uses TRBV2 and TRBJ2-7; a possible D gene is TRBD2 (6 bases). Trimming removed 7 bases at V and 7 bases at J, with 11 bases between. Germline V gene data show CDR1 as SNHLY and CDR2 as FYNNEI. The length of the CDR3 is 11 residues. Written as DNA, the CDR3 is TGTGCCAGCAACGATGGGAGGGAGCAGTACTTC. Amino acid sequence: CASNDGREQYF.

This clonotype has only a few counts. The J gene is TRBJ1-4, the V gene TRBV10-3, with D possibly matching TRBD1 (5 bases). Between the trimmed V and J ends, which lost 4 bases and 4 bases, there was a span of 10 bases. This CDR3 has 14 residues. The germline V gene encodes CDR1 ENHRY and CDR2 SYGVKD. The CDR3 DNA reads as TGTGCCATCAGTGCGGGACGGGGTAATGAAAAACTGTTTTTT. It codes for CAISAGRGNEKLFF.

The rearrangement uses TRBV7-2 and TRBJ2-5; 8 nucleotides match TRBD2. Germline-derived CDR1 and CDR2 are SGHTA and FQGNSA. After removal of 5 bases from V and 10 bases from J, the junction contained 12 bases not matched to a gene. This CDR3 has 14 amino acids. CDR3 in DNA: TGTGCCAGCAGCCCCAGAATGGATAGCGGGATCCAGTACTTC. This sequence encodes CASSPRMDSGIQYF.

In this sample, this clonotype turned up once. The chain has TRBV15 and TRBJ2-7; possible D gene TRBD1, 6 bases. Per germline, CDR1 LNHNV and CDR2 YYDKDF (reference sequence). V was trimmed by 0 bases and J by 4 bases, leaving 13 bases between them. The CDR3 extends over 15 amino acids. Here the CDR3 reads CATSRDPGRGYEQYF. The CDR3 region has the DNA TGTGCCACCAGCAGAGATCCGGGCAGGGGATACGAGCAGTACTTC.

This clonotype was observed a single time. The chain has TRBV5-1 and TRBJ1-2; possibly TRBD1 for D (5 bases). The CDR3 totals 16 residues. CDR1 and CDR2 (germline): SGHRS, YFSETQ. Trimming pared 0 bases from V and 8 bases from J, leaving 20 bases between. The CDR3 DNA follows: TGCGCCAGCAGCTTGGAGGTCTTCGGGGGATCAGACGGCTACACCTTC. This translates into CASSLEVFGGSDGYTF.

This clonotype was counted between two and nine times. The V call is TRBV12-3 or TRBV12-4, the J call TRBJ2-1; D unresolved. V lost 5 bases and J lost 7, with 12 bases in between. The CDR3 spans 13 residues. The chain's CDR3 is CASSPGLSNEQFF. The CDR3 coding sequence is TGTGCCAGCAGTCCTGGCCTATCGAATGAGCAGTTCTTC.

The chain links TRBV27 to TRBJ2-7; no reliable D call. This CDR3 comprises 15 residues. V was cut by 1 base and J by 2 bases, with 12 bases left in between. Germline V gene data show CDR1 as MNHEY and CDR2 as SMNVEV (reference sequence). CDR3 coding DNA: TGTGCCAGCAGTTTATTCCTCGGCAAGACCTACGAGCAGTACTTC. Protein: CASSLFLGKTYEQYF.

The rearrangement joins TRBV11-3 to TRBJ1-2; D remains unclear. Deletions cut 1 base from V and 3 bases from J, with 9 bases between. Germline CDR1 is SGHNT and CDR2 is YENEEA. The CDR3 totals 14 residues. In DNA form, the CDR3 reads TGTGCCAGCAGCTTAGTCGGTCCTGACTATGGCTACACCTTC. Encoded protein: CASSLVGPDYGYTF.

The rearrangement uses TRBV6-5 and TRBJ1-1; 8 bases are a match to TRBD1. The CDR3 consists of 16 residues. J lost 6 bases, V lost 1 base, and 10 bases had no gene match. Looked up from germline, CDR1 is MNHEY and CDR2 is SVGAGI. The CDR3 DNA sequence: TGTGCCAGCAGTTACTTACCTCAGACAGGGGACTCTGAAGCTTTCTTT. This codes for CASSYLPQTGDSEAFF.

V gene TRBV5-1 combines with J gene TRBJ2-7; D unresolved. The CDR3 runs 14 residues. The germline V and J ends were trimmed by 4 bases and 5 bases, with 16 bases remaining between them. Germline CDR1 reads SGHRS; CDR2 reads YFSETQ. CDR3 in DNA: TGCGCCAGCAGCCCCGACACTGGACGAGACGAGCAGTACTTC. Translated: CASSPDTGRDEQYF.

This clonotype was seen a few times. J is TRBJ2-1 and V is TRBV2; D possibly corresponds to TRBD2 (7 bases). CDR3 length equals 14 residues. Germline V gives CDR1 SNHLY, CDR2 FYNNEI. Trimming pared 1 base from V and 8 bases from J, leaving 12 bases between. For the CDR3, the DNA is TGTGCCAGCAGTGAAGAGGGGGGGTACGATGAGCAGTTCTTC. The encoded protein is CASSEEGGYDEQFF.

The CDR3 nucleotides are TGTGCCAGCAGCCAAGACGGACGGGACACTGAAGCTTTCTTT. Translation gives CASSQDGRDTEAFF. The J gene is TRBJ1-1, the V gene TRBV3-1; D is uncertain. CDR1 and CDR2 from the germline V gene are LGHDT and YNNKEL (reference sequence). This CDR3 region has 14 residues. V was cut by 0 bases and J by 3 bases, with 8 bases left in between.

This clonotype was recorded only once. CDR3 sequence (DNA): TGCAGTGCTCCCGCTGGGGCAGGGAGGGCCAACGTCCTGACTTTC. Its protein product is CSAPAGAGRANVLTF. The V gene is TRBV20-1, the J gene TRBJ2-6, with D possibly being TRBD1 (5 bases). This CDR3 spans 15 amino acids. In germline, CDR1 is DFQATT, CDR2 SNEGSKA (reference sequence). The germline V and J ends were trimmed by 5 bases and 5 bases, with 16 bases remaining between them.

The CDR3 DNA reads as TGTGCCAGCAGCCCGGGGGAGGGCGTTTACTACGAGCAGTACTTC. Translating it yields CASSPGEGVYYEQYF. The chain couples TRBV7-9 to TRBJ2-7; 7 bases fit TRBD2. The CDR3 is made up of 15 amino acids. Germline V gives CDR1 SEHNR, CDR2 FQNEAQ (reference sequence). V shed 5 bases, J shed 3 bases, and the junction held 10 bases outside the gene matches. The variable domain in full, completed from reference TRBV7-9 and TRBJ2-7, reads DTGVSQNPRHKITKRGQNVTFRCDPISEHNRLYWYRQTLGQGPEFLTYFQNEAQLEKSRLLSDRFSAERPKGSFSTLEIQRTEQGDSAMYLCASSPGEGVYYEQYFGPGTRLTVT.

This clonotype was seen more than once but under ten times. The V gene is TRBV28, the J gene TRBJ2-3; D gene uncertain. The CDR3 totals 14 residues. The V and J ends lost 1 base and 7 bases respectively, with 12 bases between them. The V gene's germline CDR1 is MDHEN and CDR2 SYDVKM. Here the CDR3 reads CASSLSAVPNTQYF. In DNA form, the CDR3 reads TGTGCCAGCAGTTTATCGGCAGTCCCCAATACGCAGTATTTT.

The chain has TRBV29-1 and TRBJ2-3; TRBD1 matches 11 bases. V was pared by 6 bases and J by 5 bases, with 7 bases of the junction left unmatched. The CDR3 totals 14 residues. Germline-derived CDR1 and CDR2 are SQVTM and ANQGSEA. Here the CDR3 reads CSVARDRGRDTQYF. CDR3 nucleotides: TGCAGCGTAGCCAGGGACAGGGGGAGAGATACGCAGTATTTT.

This clonotype was detected a few times. Here the CDR3 reads CASSLVVGELAKNIQYF. Here the CDR3 DNA reads TGTGCCAGCAGCTTGGTGGTGGGGGAACTAGCCAAAAACATTCAGTACTTC. V is TRBV5-8 and J is TRBJ2-4; D could derive from TRBD1 or TRBD2 (5 bases each). The germline V gene encodes CDR1 SGHTS and CDR2 YDEGEE. The CDR3 contains 17 residues. Trimming pared 0 bases from V and 0 bases from J, leaving 13 bases between. Combining the CDR3 with reference TRBV5-8 and TRBJ2-4 gives the whole variable domain EAGVTQSPTHLIKTRGQQATLRCSPISGHTSVYWYQQALGLGLQFLLWYDEGEERNRGNFPPRFSGRQFPNYSSELNVNALELEDSALYLCASSLVVGELAKNIQYFGAGTRLSVL.